What follows is one TCR beta chain and its context. TCRdb independently ran MiXCR on the RT-PCR reads; one entry per CDR3 protein. The sample holds about 680,000 distinct CDR3 sequences; about 14% are singletons and the top ten take 3% to 4.5%. CDR1 LGHNA and CDR2 YSLEER come from the germline V gene. Trimming took off 0 bases at V and 9 bases at J, with 13 bases between the two ends. The CDR3 is 14 residues long. The chain couples TRBV4-3 to TRBJ2-3; D uncertain. The origin of this receptor is a female donor in good health, serving as a healthy control. Sample: memory CD4+ T cells from blood. The DNA of the CDR3 is TGCGCCAGCAGCCAAGAGCAGCGTAGCAGCACGCAGTATTTT. Protein: CASSQEQRSSTQYF.